This TCR beta chain was documented in a study of T cell responses to AZD1222 COVID-19 vaccine. Study findings and constraints: Possibly, clonal diversity was underestimated; donors were largely white British and included more females. The number of AZD1222 recipients seropositive at baseline was only 6 or 7. Spike-specific TCR repertoires showed rising breadth and depth after two AZD1222 doses. Sampling that yielded the repertoires occurred only after the peak T cell response.

Only in-frame clones appear in the TCRdb table, and some are missing; sequencing was by immunoSEQ multiplex PCR. This table holds about 150,000 clones, 90% found once. The CDR3 is made up of 15 amino acids. CDR1 LNHDA and CDR2 SQIVND come from the germline V gene (reference sequence). The V and J ends lost 3 bases and 1 base respectively, with 12 bases between them. On this clone: The antigen remains undetermined.

This receptor was obtained from an adult in good health. Source: peripheral blood, taken on day 0 of AZD1222 vaccination. The gene calls are TRBV19 and TRBJ1-1; possibly TRBD1 for D (5 bases). The CDR3 bases are TGTGCCAGTAGTATTGGGCGAGGGGCGAACACTGAAGCTTTCTTT. Its protein is CASSIGRGANTEAFF.